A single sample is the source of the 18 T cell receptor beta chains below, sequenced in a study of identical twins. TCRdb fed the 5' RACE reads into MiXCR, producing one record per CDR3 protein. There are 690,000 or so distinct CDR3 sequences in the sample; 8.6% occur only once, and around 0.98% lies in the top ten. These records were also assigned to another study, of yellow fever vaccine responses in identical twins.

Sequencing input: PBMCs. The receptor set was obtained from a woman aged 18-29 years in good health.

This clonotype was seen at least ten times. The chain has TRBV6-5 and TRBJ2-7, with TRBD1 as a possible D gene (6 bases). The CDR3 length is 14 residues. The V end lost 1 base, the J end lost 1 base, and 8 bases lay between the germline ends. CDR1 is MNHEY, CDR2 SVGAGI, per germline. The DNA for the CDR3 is TGTGCCAGCAGTTACTATACAGGGTCCTACGAGCAGTACTTC. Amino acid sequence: CASSYYTGSYEQYF.

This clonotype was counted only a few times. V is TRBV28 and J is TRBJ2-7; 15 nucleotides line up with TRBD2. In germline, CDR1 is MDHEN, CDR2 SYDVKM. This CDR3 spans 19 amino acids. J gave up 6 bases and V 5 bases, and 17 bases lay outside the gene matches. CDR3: CASSLPGLAGGPRKGEQYF. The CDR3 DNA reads TGTGCCAGCAGTCTCCCGGGACTAGCGGGAGGTCCCAGGAAGGGCGAGCAGTACTTC.

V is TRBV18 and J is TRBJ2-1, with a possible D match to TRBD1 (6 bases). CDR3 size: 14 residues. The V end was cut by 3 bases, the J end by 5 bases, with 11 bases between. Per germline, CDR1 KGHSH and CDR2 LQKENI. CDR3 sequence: CASSPTGINNEQFF. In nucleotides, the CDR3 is TGTGCCAGCTCACCTACAGGGATAAACAATGAGCAGTTCTTC.

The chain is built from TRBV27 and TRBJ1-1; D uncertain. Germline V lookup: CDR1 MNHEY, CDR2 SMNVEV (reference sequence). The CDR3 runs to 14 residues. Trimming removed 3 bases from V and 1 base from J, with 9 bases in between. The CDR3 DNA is TGTGCCAGCAGTTTGCGAAGCGGGAACACTGAAGCTTTCTTT. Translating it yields CASSLRSGNTEAFF.

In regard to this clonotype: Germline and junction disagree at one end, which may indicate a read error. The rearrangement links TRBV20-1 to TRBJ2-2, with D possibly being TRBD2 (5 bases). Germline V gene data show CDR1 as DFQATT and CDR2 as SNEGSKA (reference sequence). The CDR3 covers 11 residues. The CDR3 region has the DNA TGCAGTGCTGGTAACACCGGGGAGCGGTTTTTT. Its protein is CSAGNTGERFF.

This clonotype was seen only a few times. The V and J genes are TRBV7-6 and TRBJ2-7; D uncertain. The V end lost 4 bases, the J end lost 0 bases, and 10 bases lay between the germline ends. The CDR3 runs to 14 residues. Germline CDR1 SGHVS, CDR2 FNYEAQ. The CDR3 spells CASSSNLDSYEQYF. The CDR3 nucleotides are TGTGCCAGCAGCTCCAACCTTGACTCCTACGAGCAGTACTTC.

CDR3 nucleotides: TGTGCCAGCAGTTACGGGACAGGGAATTCACCCCTCCACTTT. It is translated as CASSYGTGNSPLHF. The chain has TRBV6-5 and TRBJ1-6; 9 nucleotides align to TRBD1. With 2 bases clipped from V and 7 bases from J, the junction kept 0 bases outside the gene matches. The CDR3 has 14 amino acids. Germline V CDR1 and CDR2: MNHEY, SVGAGI.

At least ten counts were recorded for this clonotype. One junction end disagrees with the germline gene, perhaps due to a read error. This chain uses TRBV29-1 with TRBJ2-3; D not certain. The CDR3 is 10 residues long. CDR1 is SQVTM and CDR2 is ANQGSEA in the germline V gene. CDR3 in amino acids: CSGERDTQYF. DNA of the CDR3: TGCAGCGGTGAACGGGATACGCAGTATTTT.

Written as DNA, the CDR3 is TGTGCCAGCAGTTCAGGGGGCGCAAACACCGGGGAGCTGTTTTTT. Amino acid sequence: CASSSGGANTGELFF. The chain couples TRBV28 to TRBJ2-2, with TRBD1 matching over 8 bases. V was clipped by 4 bases and J by 2 bases; unmatched bases: 3. The CDR3 consists of 15 residues. From germline, CDR1 is MDHEN and CDR2 SYDVKM.

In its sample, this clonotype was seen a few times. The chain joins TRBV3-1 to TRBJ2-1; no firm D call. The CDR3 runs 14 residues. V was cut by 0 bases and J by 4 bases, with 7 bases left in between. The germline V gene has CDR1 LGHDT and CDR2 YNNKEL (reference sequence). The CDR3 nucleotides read TGTGCCAGCAGCCAAGAAAGGCGGTACAATGAGCAGTTCTTC. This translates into CASSQERRYNEQFF.

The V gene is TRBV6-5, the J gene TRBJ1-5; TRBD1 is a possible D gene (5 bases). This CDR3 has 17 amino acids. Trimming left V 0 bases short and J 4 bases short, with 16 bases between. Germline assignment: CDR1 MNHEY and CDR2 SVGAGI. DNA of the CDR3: TGTGCCAGCAGTTACTCGGCTCTGGGACGTTCGAATCAGCCCCAGCATTTT. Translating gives CASSYSALGRSNQPQHF.

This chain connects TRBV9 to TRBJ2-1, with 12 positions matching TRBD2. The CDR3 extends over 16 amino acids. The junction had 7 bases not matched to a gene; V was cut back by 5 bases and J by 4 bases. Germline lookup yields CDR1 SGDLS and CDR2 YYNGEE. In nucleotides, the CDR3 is TGTGCCAGCAGAGGACCGGGACTAGCGGGTTACAATGAGCAGTTCTTC. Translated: CASRGPGLAGYNEQFF.

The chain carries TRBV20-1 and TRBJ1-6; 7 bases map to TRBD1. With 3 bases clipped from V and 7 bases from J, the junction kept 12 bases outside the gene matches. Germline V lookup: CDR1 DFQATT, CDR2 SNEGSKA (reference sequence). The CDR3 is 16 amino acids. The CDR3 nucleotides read TGCAGTGCTAGGGACTACCGGACAGGATTAAATTCACCCCTCCACTTT. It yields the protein CSARDYRTGLNSPLHF.

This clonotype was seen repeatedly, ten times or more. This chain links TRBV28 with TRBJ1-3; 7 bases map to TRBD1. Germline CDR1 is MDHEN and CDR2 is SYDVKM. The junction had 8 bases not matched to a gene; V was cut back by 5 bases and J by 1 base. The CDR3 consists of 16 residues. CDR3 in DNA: TGTGCCAGCAGTAACACTTGGACAGGTTCTGGAAACACCATATATTTT. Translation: CASSNTWTGSGNTIYF.

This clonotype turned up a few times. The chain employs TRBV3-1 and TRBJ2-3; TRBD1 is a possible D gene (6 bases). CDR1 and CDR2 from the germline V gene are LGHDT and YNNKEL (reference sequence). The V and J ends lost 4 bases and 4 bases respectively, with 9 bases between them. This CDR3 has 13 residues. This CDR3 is CASSPQGPDTQYF. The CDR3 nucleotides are TGTGCCAGCAGCCCTCAGGGGCCAGATACGCAGTATTTT.

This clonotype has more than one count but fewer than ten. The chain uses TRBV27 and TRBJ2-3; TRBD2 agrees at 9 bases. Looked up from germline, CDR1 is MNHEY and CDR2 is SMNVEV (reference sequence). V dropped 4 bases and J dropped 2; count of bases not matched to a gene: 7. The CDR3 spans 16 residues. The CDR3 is CASSYLVAGDTDTQYF. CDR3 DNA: TGTGCCAGCAGTTACCTTGTAGCGGGAGACACAGATACGCAGTATTTT.

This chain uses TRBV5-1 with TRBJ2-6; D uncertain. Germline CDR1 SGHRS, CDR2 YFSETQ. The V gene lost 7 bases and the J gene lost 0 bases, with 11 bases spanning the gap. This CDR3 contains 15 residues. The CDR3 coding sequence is TGCGCCAGCTGGGTGGCGGACTCTGGGGCCAACGTCCTGACTTTC. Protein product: CASWVADSGANVLTF.

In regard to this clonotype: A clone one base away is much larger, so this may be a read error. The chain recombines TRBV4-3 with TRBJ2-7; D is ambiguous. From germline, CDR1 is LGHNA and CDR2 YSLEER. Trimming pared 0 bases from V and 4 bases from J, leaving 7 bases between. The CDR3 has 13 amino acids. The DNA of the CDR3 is TGCGCCAGCAGCCAAGAGGACGGGTACGAGCAGTACTTC. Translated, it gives CASSQEDGYEQYF.